Below, 10 T cell receptor beta chains from the same sample are listed, as sequenced in a study of blood T cell repertoires in COVID-19. The method was immunoSEQ multiplex PCR; TCRdb's version includes in-frame clones alone and lacks a portion of them. This table holds around 500,000 clones, 70% to 90% found once. The sequencing sample was made of peripheral blood. These receptors originate from a human donor in a cohort sampled during active COVID-19.

This clone was found once. The CDR3 is CASSLLGTGKGYTF. CDR3 DNA sequence: TGTGCCAGCAGCCTATTGGGGACAGGGAAAGGCTACACCTTC. J is TRBJ1-2 and V is TRBV13; 9 nucleotides align to TRBD1. This CDR3 has 14 amino acids. Germline values: CDR1 PRHDT, CDR2 FYEKMQ (reference sequence). J was trimmed by 8 bases and V by 5 bases; bases with no gene match: 9. Full variable domain (remainder filled in from reference TRBV13 and TRBJ1-2): AAGVIQSPRHLIKEKRETATLKCYPIPRHDTVYWYQQGPGQDPQFLISFYEKMQSDKGSIPDRFSAQQFSDYHSELNMSSLELGDSALYFCASSLLGTGKGYTFGSGTRLTVV.

The rearrangement links TRBV11-3 to TRBJ2-5; 9 bases line up with TRBD1. V trimming: 1 base; J trimming: 4 bases; junction bases outside the gene matches: 4. Per the germline V gene, CDR1 is SGHNT and CDR2 is YENEEA. CDR3 length equals 15 residues. The CDR3 spells CASSLGQGQGETQYF. The CDR3 DNA reads TGTGCCAGCAGCTTAGGCCAGGGACAGGGAGAGACCCAGTACTTC.

For the CDR3, the DNA is TGCGCCAGCAGCCAAGATGGAGCAGAGCAGTACTTC. It translates to CASSQDGAEQYF. V gene TRBV4-3 combines with J gene TRBJ2-7; D is unclear. CDR3 length: 12 residues. Trimming removed 0 bases at V and 7 bases at J, with 7 bases between. Germline lookup yields CDR1 LGHNA and CDR2 YSLEER.

The chain's CDR3 is CASSPGTSTDTQYF. DNA for the CDR3: TGTGCCAGCAGTCCCGGGACTAGCACAGATACGCAGTATTTT. This chain links TRBV11-3 with TRBJ2-3; D is possibly TRBD2 (6 bases). Trimming stripped 6 bases from V and 0 bases from J, with 10 bases between. Germline V gives CDR1 SGHNT, CDR2 YENEEA. CDR3 length equals 14 residues.

The V call is TRBV10-3, the J call TRBJ1-1, with D unresolved. Trimming pared 4 bases from V and 1 base from J, leaving 10 bases between. CDR3 length equals 14 residues. CDR1 ENHRY and CDR2 SYGVKD come from the germline V gene. DNA of the CDR3: TGTGCCATCAGTGCGGAACGGGAGAACACTGAAGCTTTCTTT. Its protein is CAISAERENTEAFF.

The chain has TRBV18 and TRBJ2-2; TRBD2 agrees at 8 bases. Germline values: CDR1 KGHSH, CDR2 LQKENI. V lost 6 bases to trimming and J lost 7 bases; unmatched junction nucleotides: 7. This CDR3 comprises 14 residues. Here the CDR3 reads CASSEAGVDGELFF. CDR3 coding DNA: TGTGCCAGCTCCGAAGCGGGAGTTGACGGGGAGCTGTTTTTT.

This clone was picked up one time. The chain links TRBV19 to TRBJ2-1; possibly TRBD2 for D (5 bases). The V gene's germline CDR1 is LNHDA and CDR2 SQIVND (reference sequence). Trimming pared 6 bases from V and 9 bases from J, leaving 24 bases between. The CDR3 has 16 amino acids. CDR3 nucleotides: TGTGCCAGTAGCCGCGGCGGTGGCGGGCCGGAGACTGAGCAGTTCTTC. It encodes CASSRGGGGPETEQFF.

The genes are TRBV6-5 and TRBJ1-2; TRBD1 agrees at 10 bases. Germline V gene sequence: CDR1 MNHEY, CDR2 SVGAGI. After removal of 6 bases from V and 8 bases from J, the junction contained 9 bases not matched to a gene. The CDR3 is made up of 14 amino acids. CDR3 in amino acids: CASRMTGGLEGYTF. The CDR3 DNA sequence: TGTGCCAGCAGGATGACAGGGGGCCTCGAGGGCTACACCTTC.

Concerning this clone itself: The same CDR3 also results from other DNA sequences found in this sample. V usage is TRBV19 and J usage is TRBJ1-5; 8 bases line up with TRBD1. V gave up 4 bases and J gave up 6 bases; unmatched junction bases: 8. This CDR3 has 15 residues. In germline, CDR1 is LNHDA, CDR2 SQIVND (reference sequence). The CDR3 reads CASSTGQGSGQPQHF. CDR3 sequence (DNA): TGTGCCAGTAGTACTGGACAGGGTAGCGGTCAGCCCCAGCATTTT.

This chain connects TRBV27 to TRBJ2-3; 7 bases match TRBD1. Per the germline V gene, CDR1 is MNHEY and CDR2 is SMNVEV (reference sequence). V lost 2 bases and J lost 12; bases outside the gene matches: 8. This CDR3 has 13 residues. The DNA for the CDR3 is TGTGCCAGCAGTTTAGCCCGGGACAGCTCACAGTATTTT. It yields the protein CASSLARDSSQYF.